This T cell receptor beta chain came from a study of PD-1 and CTLA-4 blockade in melanoma. Germline assignment: CDR1 LNHDA and CDR2 SQIVND (reference sequence). The CDR3 is made up of 11 amino acids. V shed 9 bases and J 5 bases; nucleotides not matched to a gene: 1. The repertoire was sequenced with immunoSEQ multiplex PCR; TCRdb's copy has only in-frame clones and lacks some. This sample has around 20,000 clones, with approximately 88% found just once. The source material was CD8+ T cells from peripheral blood, sampled before anti-PD-1 treatment. V and J are TRBV19 and TRBJ2-1, with 7 bases matching TRBD1. This clonotype originated in a human donor with melanoma. CDR3 residues: CASTGDNEQFF. In DNA form, the CDR3 reads TGTGCCAGCACAGGGGACAATGAGCAGTTCTTC.